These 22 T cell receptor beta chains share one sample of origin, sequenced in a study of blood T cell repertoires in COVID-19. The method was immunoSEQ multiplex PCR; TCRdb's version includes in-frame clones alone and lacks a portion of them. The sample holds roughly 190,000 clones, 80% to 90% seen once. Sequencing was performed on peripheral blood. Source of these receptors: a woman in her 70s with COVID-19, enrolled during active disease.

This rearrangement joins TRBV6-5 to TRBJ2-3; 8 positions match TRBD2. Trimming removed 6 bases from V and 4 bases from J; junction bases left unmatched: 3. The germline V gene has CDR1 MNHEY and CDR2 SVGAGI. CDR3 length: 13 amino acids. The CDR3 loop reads CASRSGSPDTQYF. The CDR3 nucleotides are TGTGCCAGCAGGAGCGGGAGTCCAGATACGCAGTATTTT.

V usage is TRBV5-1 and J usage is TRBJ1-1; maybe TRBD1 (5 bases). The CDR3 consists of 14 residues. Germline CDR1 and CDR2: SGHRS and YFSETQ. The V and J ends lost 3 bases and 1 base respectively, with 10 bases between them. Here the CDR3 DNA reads TGCGCCAGCAGCTGGGGACTCTCGAACACTGAAGCTTTCTTT. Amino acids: CASSWGLSNTEAFF.

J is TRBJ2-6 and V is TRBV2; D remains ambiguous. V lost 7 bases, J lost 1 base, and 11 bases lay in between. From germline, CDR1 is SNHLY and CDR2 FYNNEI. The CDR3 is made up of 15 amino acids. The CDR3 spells CASNPRFSGANVLTF. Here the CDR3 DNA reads TGTGCCAGCAACCCCCGGTTTTCTGGGGCCAACGTCCTGACTTTC. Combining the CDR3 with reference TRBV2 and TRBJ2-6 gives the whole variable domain EPEVTQTPSHQVTQMGQEVILRCVPISNHLYFYWYRQILGQKVEFLVSFYNNEISEKSEIFDDQFSVERPDGSNFTLKIRSTKLEDSAMYFCASNPRFSGANVLTFGAGSRLTVL.

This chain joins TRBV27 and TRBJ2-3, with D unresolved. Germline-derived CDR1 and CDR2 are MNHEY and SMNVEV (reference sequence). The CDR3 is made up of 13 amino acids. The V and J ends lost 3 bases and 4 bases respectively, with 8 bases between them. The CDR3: CASSFRGPDTQYF. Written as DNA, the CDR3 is TGTGCCAGCAGTTTCCGTGGGCCAGATACGCAGTATTTT.

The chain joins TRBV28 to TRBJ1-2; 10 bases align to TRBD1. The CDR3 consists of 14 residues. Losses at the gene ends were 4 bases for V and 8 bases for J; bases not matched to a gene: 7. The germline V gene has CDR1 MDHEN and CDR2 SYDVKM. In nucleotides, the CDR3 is TGTGCCAGCAGTTCCCCCGGGGACAGGGGAGGCTACACCTTC. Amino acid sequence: CASSSPGDRGGYTF.

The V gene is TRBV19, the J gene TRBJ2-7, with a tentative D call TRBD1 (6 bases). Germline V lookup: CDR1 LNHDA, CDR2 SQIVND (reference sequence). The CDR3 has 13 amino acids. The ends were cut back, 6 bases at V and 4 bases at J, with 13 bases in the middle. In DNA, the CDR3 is TGTGCCAGTAGCAGGGGAAACTTGTACGAGCAGTACTTC. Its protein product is CASSRGNLYEQYF.

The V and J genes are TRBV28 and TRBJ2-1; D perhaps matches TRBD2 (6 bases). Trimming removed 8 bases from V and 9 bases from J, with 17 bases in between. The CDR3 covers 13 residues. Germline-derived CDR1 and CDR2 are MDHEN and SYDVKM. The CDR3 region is CASQGRGLSEQFF. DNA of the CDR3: TGTGCCAGCCAGGGCCGGGGGTTGAGTGAGCAGTTCTTC.

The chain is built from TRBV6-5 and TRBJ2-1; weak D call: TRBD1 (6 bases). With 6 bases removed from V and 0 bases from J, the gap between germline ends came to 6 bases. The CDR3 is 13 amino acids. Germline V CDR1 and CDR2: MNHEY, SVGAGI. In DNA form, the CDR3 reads TGTGCCAGCAGGGACAGCTCCTACAATGAGCAGTTCTTC. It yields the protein CASRDSSYNEQFF.

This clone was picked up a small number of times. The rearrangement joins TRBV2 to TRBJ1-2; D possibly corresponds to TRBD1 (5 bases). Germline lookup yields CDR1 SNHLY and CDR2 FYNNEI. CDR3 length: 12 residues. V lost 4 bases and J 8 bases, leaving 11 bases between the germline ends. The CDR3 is CASSAQVRGYTF. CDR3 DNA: TGTGCCAGCAGTGCACAGGTGCGGGGCTACACCTTC.

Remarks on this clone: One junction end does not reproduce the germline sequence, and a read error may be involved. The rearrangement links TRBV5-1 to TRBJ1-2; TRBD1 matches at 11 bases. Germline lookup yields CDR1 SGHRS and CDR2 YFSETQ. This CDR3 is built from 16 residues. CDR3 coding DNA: TGCGCCGGCAGCTTGGCCGGGACAGGGGGGCCCTACGGCTACACCTTC. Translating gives CAGSLAGTGGPYGYTF.

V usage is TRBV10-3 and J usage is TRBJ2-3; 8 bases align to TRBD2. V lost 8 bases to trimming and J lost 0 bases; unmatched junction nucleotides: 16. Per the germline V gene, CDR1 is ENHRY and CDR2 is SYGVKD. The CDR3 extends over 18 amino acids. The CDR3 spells CAIRPGGGGGGSTDTQYF. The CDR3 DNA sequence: TGTGCCATCCGCCCCGGGGGGGGAGGGGGAGGGAGCACAGATACGCAGTATTTT.

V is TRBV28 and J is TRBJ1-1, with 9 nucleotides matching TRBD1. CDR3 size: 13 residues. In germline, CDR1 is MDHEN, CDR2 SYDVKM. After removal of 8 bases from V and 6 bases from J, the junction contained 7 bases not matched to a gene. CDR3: CASPRQGVSEAFF. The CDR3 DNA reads TGTGCCAGCCCCAGACAGGGGGTCTCTGAAGCTTTCTTT. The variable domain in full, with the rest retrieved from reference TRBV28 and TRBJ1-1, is DVKVTQSSRYLVKRTGEKVFLECVQDMDHENMFWYRQDPGLGLRLIYFSYDVKMKEKGDIPEGYSVSREKKERFSLILESASTNQTSMYLCASPRQGVSEAFFGQGTRLTVV.

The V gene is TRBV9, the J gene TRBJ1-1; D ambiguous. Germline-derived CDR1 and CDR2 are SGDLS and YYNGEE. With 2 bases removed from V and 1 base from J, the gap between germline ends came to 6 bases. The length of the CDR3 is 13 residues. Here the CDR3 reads CASSVSQNTEAFF. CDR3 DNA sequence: TGTGCCAGCAGCGTTAGCCAGAACACTGAAGCTTTCTTT.

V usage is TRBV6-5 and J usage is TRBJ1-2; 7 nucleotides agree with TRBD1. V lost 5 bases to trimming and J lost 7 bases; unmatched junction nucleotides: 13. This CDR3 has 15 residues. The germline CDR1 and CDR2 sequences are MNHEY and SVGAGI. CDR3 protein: CASSPYGRGGVGYTF. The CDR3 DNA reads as TGTGCCAGCAGTCCCTATGGGCGAGGGGGCGTTGGCTACACCTTC.

The chain's CDR3 is CSVAVRGLDEQFF. DNA for the CDR3: TGCAGCGTTGCGGTCAGGGGGCTGGATGAGCAGTTCTTC. The J gene is TRBJ2-1, the V gene TRBV29-1, with 8 bases that match TRBD1. This CDR3 has 13 residues. V shed 4 bases, J shed 8 bases, and the junction held 7 bases outside the gene matches. Germline lookup yields CDR1 SQVTM and CDR2 ANQGSEA.

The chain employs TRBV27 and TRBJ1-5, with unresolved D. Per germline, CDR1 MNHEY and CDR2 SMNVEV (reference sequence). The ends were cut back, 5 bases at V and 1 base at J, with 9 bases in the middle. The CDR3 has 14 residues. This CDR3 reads CASSPIGSNQPQHF. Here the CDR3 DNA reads TGTGCCAGCAGTCCCATCGGGAGCAATCAGCCCCAGCATTTT.

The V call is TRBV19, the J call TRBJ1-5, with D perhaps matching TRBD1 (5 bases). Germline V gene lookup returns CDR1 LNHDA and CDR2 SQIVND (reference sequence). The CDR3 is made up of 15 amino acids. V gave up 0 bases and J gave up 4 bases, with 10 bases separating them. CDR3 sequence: CASSIEAGFNQPQHF. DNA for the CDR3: TGTGCCAGTAGTATAGAAGCAGGGTTTAATCAGCCCCAGCATTTT.

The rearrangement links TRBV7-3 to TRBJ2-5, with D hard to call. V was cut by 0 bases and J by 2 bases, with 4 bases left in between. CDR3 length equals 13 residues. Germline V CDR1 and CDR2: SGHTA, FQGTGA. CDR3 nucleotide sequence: TGTGCCAGCAGCTTAACTAGACAAGAGACCCAGTACTTC. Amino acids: CASSLTRQETQYF.

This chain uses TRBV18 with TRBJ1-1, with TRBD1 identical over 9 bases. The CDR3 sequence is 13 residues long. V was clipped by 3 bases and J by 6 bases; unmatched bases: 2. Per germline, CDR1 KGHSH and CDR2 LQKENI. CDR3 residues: CASSPRTGAEAFF. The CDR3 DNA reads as TGTGCCAGCTCACCCCGGACAGGGGCTGAAGCTTTCTTT.

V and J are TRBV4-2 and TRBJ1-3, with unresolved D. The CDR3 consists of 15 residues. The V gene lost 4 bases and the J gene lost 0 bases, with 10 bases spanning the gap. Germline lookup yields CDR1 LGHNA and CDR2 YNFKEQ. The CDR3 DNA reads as TGTGCCAGCAGCCCAGATGGAGGCTCTGGAAACACCATATATTTT. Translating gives CASSPDGGSGNTIYF.

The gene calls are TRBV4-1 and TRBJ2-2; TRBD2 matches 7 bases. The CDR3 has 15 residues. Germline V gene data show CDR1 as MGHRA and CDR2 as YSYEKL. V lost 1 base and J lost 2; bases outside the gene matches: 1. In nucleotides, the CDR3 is TGCGCCAGCAGCCAAGGACTAGCAAACACCGGGGAGCTGTTTTTT. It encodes CASSQGLANTGELFF.

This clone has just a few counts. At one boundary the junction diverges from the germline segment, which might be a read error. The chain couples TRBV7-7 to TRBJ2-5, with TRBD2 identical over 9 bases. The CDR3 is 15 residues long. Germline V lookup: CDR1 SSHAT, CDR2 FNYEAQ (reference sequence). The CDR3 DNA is TGTGCTAGCAGCTCCCCGGGCGGGAGGGGAGAGACCCAGTACTTC. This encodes CASSSPGGRGETQYF.